This T cell receptor (beta chain) was observed in a study of T cells in Graves' hyperthyroidism and ophthalmopathy (dated by TCRdb to about 2019). Describing the broader study: Peripheral blood was sampled at the time of initial diagnosis, prior to any treatment. According to the paper, TCR Vbeta CDR3 sequencing was carried out on about 140 peripheral blood samples, which came from under 50 ophthalmopathy, approximately 78 hyperthyroidism and roughly 17 progressor patients. After blood sampling, hyperthyroidism patients were treated with methimazole at a starting dose of 30 mg daily, and ophthalmopathy patients were treated with high-dose intravenous methylprednisolone. For training and testing, the 80 to 100 patients in the discovery cohort were randomly divided in a 7:3 ratio. In addition, the study compared T-cell repertoires in thyroid tissue and in blood from five or six Graves' hyperthyroidism patients. A discovery cohort of approximately 97 patients, about 43 with Graves' ophthalmopathy and under 60 with stable Graves' hyperthyroidism, was used to find distinguishing TCR V-J signatures. Prospective prediction of ophthalmopathy was tested in an independent validation cohort consisting of roughly 19 hyperthyroidism patients and some 15 patients who later progressed to ophthalmopathy.

Note on this clonotype: This clone's antigen is unknown. Nothing much larger sits one base from this clone, and base qualities are not available.

From the germline V gene, CDR1 is SNHLY and CDR2 is FYNNEI. The CDR3 measures 14 amino acids from cysteine to phenylalanine. The entry retains the CDR3 DNA only, 42 bases that are in frame from base 1. Trimming costs V 5 bases and J 7 bases, and their ends lie 12 bases apart. Ophthalmopathy patients had moderately to severely active disease, Clinical Activity Score of at least 3, NOSPECS grade of at least 4, and duration under 3 months. Any patient with an uncontrolled infection, another autoimmune disease, pregnancy or lactation was excluded. Clinical symptoms, serum thyroxine and TRAb, thyroid ultrasound, and orbital computed tomography formed the basis for the diagnoses. Ficoll-Paque density gradient centrifugation was used to isolate PBMCs from under 11 ml of fresh peripheral blood. Total RNA was extracted using Trizol reagent, and RNA quality was assessed on an Agilent 2100 Bioanalyzer. The investigation overall reported the following: Ophthalmopathy was separated from stable hyperthyroidism by a 13 V-J signature model, with about 86% sensitivity and about 81% specificity obtained in cross-validation and 80%/75% obtained in testing. No statistical method was used to set the sample size in advance, and investigators knew the group allocation. In validation, the model predicted progression to ophthalmopathy with over 60% sensitivity and over 72% specificity, a median of 6.5 months before onset. Blood samples also contained most of the expanded thyroid clonotypes (frequency above 0.001), which suggests that blood repertoires may reflect thyroid immune responses.

Amplification of TCR beta CDR3 regions was carried out from RNA transcripts. The TCR CDR3 was subjected to a first round of RT-PCR using the HTBI primer set and the Qiagen OneStep RT-PCR kit. A second multiplex PCR round built the libraries, followed by size selection and purification. The libraries were sequenced on an Illumina HiSeq2000 using paired-end 100 bp reads. As for the authors' bioinformatics: SOAPnuke was used to process the raw data, with reads discarded if the reads contained adapters or uncalled bases, had a mean Phred below 15, or lacked an exact constant-primer or identifier match. High-quality paired reads were merged using COPE v1.2.5, and each unique nucleotide sequence was defined as a clonotype. Clonotypes were aligned to IMGT TRBV, TRBD and TRBJ reference segments using MiTCR v1.1. Only V-J combinations with frequency above 0.0001, covering 99% to 99.2% of repertoires, were analysed. A TCS score was defined as the ratio of F50 (clonal expansion) to E x V (chaos), with BLOSUM62-based TCRdist applied between CDR3 peptides within each V-J. Welch's t-statistics and random forest reduced around 520 V-J features to roughly 13, which were used in a naive Bayes classifier (R e1071). Starting from the raw public reads, TCRdb applied fastp trimming at Q25, assembled clones with MiXCR and retained in-frame beta chains. Records with the same CDR3 protein are collapsed into one entry carrying the most frequent genes and DNA. TCRdb, rather than the study authors, made the V and J calls. The sample table lists some 530,000 distinct CDR3 sequences, around a fifth of them with a count of one. Together, the top ten hold about 49% of the sample.

This sequence originates from a woman in her 70s with Graves' ophthalmopathy. The sequence joins TRBV2 to TRBJ1-6; a confident D gene designation cannot be given. The sample consisted of blood. CDR3 sequence: CASSPGIGNSPLHF. The sequenced DNA: TGTGCCAGCAGTCCAGGTATCGGGAATTCACCCCTCCACTTT.